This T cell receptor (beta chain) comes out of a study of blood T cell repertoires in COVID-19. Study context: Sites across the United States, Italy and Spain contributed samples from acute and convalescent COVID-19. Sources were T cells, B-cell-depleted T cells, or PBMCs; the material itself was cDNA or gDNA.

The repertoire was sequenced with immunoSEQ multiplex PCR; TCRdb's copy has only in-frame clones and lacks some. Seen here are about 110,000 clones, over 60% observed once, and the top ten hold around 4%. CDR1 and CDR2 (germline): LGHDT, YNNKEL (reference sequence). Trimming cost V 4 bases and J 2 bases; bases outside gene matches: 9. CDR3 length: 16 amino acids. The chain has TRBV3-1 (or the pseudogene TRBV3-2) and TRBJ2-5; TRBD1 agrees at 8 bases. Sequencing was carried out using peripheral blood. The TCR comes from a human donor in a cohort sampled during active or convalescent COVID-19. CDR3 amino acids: CASSLYWDRLQETQYF. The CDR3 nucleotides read TGTGCCAGCAGCCTATATTGGGACAGGCTACAAGAGACCCAGTACTTC.